Listed below are T cell receptor beta chains from one sample, sequenced in a study of blood T cell repertoires in COVID-19. The repertoire was sequenced with immunoSEQ multiplex PCR; TCRdb's copy has only in-frame clones and lacks some. The data show tens of thousands of clones, approximately 80% seen once. The sample taken for sequencing was peripheral blood. These receptors originate from a woman aged 70-85 years with acute or convalescent COVID-19. CDR3s include the opening cysteine and the closing phenylalanine or tryptophan. D genes are given only for firm matches. Clone size is shown for a subset of rows, as once, few, many or a class of expanded clone.

j_call,v_call,d_call,clone_size,cdr3_aa,cdr3_nt
TRBJ1-4,TRBV7-8,-,-,CASSLVRGQDEKLFF,TGTGCCAGCAGCTTAGTCAGGGGTCAAGATGAAAAACTGTTTTTT
TRBJ2-7,TRBV28,-,-,CASSKGHLYEQYF,TGTGCCAGCTCGAAAGGACACCTCTACGAGCAGTACTTC
TRBJ2-1,TRBV5-4,-,-,CASSPRGATIEQFF,TGTGCCAGCAGCCCTCGCGGGGCTACAATTGAGCAGTTCTTC
TRBJ2-7,TRBV7-9,-,-,CASSSDRVYEQYF,TGTGCCAGCAGCTCGGACAGAGTCTACGAGCAGTACTTC
TRBJ2-5,TRBV5-1,-,-,CASSFRVAKTETQYF,TGCGCCAGCAGCTTTAGAGTAGCCAAAACGGAGACCCAGTACTTC
TRBJ1-1,TRBV4-3,-,-,CASSQIEGHTEAFF,TGCGCCAGCAGCCAAATCGAGGGCCACACTGAAGCTTTCTTT
TRBJ2-1,TRBV11-3,-,-,CASSPSSSYNEQFF,TGTGCCAGCAGCCCGAGTAGTTCCTACAATGAGCAGTTCTTC
TRBJ2-1,TRBV29-1,TRBD2,-,CSVEEGLAGGFSYNEQFF,TGCAGCGTTGAAGAGGGACTAGCGGGGGGGTTTTCCTACAATGAGCAGTTCTTC
TRBJ2-1,TRBV7-2,-,-,CASSSGVNEQFF,TGTGCCAGCAGCTCAGGGGTAAATGAGCAGTTCTTC
TRBJ1-1,TRBV19,-,-,CASSWIGSHTEAFF,TGTGCCAGTAGTTGGATCGGGAGCCACACTGAAGCTTTCTTT
TRBJ2-3,TRBV19,TRBD2,-,CASSMRLAGASTDTQYF,TGTGCCAGTAGTATGAGACTAGCGGGGGCCAGCACAGATACGCAGTATTTT
TRBJ1-1,TRBV9,-,-,CASSANPGTEAFF,TGTGCCAGCAGCGCGAACCCCGGGACAGAAGCTTTCTTT
TRBJ1-4,TRBV18,-,once,CASSPGDSTYEKLFF,TGTGCCAGCTCACCAGGAGACAGCACGTACGAAAAACTGTTTTTT
TRBJ1-1,TRBV14,-,once,CASSQFTGGGTEAFF,TGTGCCAGCAGCCAATTCACTGGGGGGGGCACTGAAGCTTTCTTT
TRBJ2-4,TRBV7-8,-,-,CASSLAISGTPENIQYF,TGTGCCAGCAGCTTAGCGATATCCGGGACACCCGAAAACATTCAGTACTTC
TRBJ1-2,TRBV7-9,-,-,CASSLTTLPGLYGYTF,TGTGCCAGCAGCTTGACCACTCTCCCTGGACTCTATGGCTACACCTTC
TRBJ1-1,TRBV7-9,-,-,CASSPEGNTEAFF,TGTGCCAGCAGCCCAGAGGGGAACACTGAAGCTTTCTTT
TRBJ2-3,TRBV4-3,-,-,CASSLGDGGRADTQYF,TGCGCCAGCAGCCTGGGGGACGGGGGACGGGCAGATACGCAGTATTTT
TRBJ1-2,TRBV24-1,-,-,CATSDHRQAPPGYTF,TGTGCCACCAGTGATCACCGACAGGCTCCCCCTGGCTACACCTTC
TRBJ1-2,TRBV6-2/TRBV6-3,TRBD1,-,CASSLQGARGYTF,TGTGCCAGCAGTTTGCAGGGGGCGCGCGGCTACACCTTC
TRBJ1-3,TRBV27,TRBD1,-,CASSVFPPGQSGNTIYF,TGTGCCAGCAGCGTTTTCCCCCCGGGACAGAGTGGAAACACCATATATTTT
TRBJ2-3,TRBV10-3,TRBD2,-,CAISEREGSTDTQYF,TGTGCCATCAGTGAGCGGGAGGGGAGTACAGATACGCAGTATTTT
TRBJ1-2,TRBV9,TRBD1,-,CASSLGSALLTGDGYTF,TGTGCCAGCAGCTTGGGGTCGGCCCTGCTTACAGGGGATGGCTACACCTTC
TRBJ2-5,TRBV11-2,-,-,CASSLELRETQYF,TGTGCCAGCAGCTTAGAACTACGCGAGACCCAGTACTTC
TRBJ2-3,TRBV11-3,TRBD1,-,CASSLGLDRGTDTQYF,TGTGCCAGCAGCTTAGGCCTGGACAGGGGAACAGATACGCAGTATTTT